This T cell receptor (beta chain) comes out of a study of cytomegalovirus exposure and HLA in healthy donors. This clone was picked up a small number of times. Its antigen is currently unknown. The study's findings and limits: TCR beta V segments were, for the most part, productive about 87% or about 30% of the time in an earlier analysis. In vitro confirmation showed three CMV-associated chains to be CMV antigen specific. Highly shared variants forming one cluster were likely a sequencing artifact. Later on, a genetic analysis was performed. It linked a missense variant in DCLRE1C with V- and J-gene trimming of TCR beta.

13 Jbeta primers and 60 Vbeta primers were used for the PCR. Method: immunoSEQ multiplex PCR; TCRdb's copy keeps in-frame clones and lacks some. This sample has roughly 160,000 clones, with 73% found just once. The clonotype originates from a woman aged 18 to 35 in good health and CMV-seropositive. Sequenced: PBMCs.

The CDR3 here is CASTMDRMGTEAFF. The CDR3 bases are TGTGCCAGTACCATGGACAGGATGGGCACTGAAGCTTTCTTT. J is TRBJ1-1 and V is TRBV19, with 7 nucleotides matching TRBD1. V dropped 7 bases and J dropped 4; count of bases not matched to a gene: 9. Germline V CDR1 and CDR2: LNHDA, SQIVND (reference sequence). The CDR3 runs to 14 residues.